The 14 T cell receptor beta chains listed next were all sequenced from one sample in a study of shared T cell receptors in the human thymus. The repertoire was sequenced with immunoSEQ multiplex PCR; TCRdb's copy has only in-frame clones and lacks some. Of a few hundred thousand clones in the sample, about 95% are singletons; the top ten hold roughly 0.02%. Sequenced: thymocytes. The receptors come from a human donor.

The chain recombines TRBV27 with TRBJ2-1; 10 bases match TRBD1. Trimming at V came to 7 bases and at J to 2 bases, leaving 8 bases not matched to a gene. CDR1 is MNHEY, CDR2 SMNVEV, per germline (reference sequence). The CDR3 has 16 amino acids. CDR3 protein: CASTSIGQGAYNEQFF. CDR3 sequence (DNA): TGTGCCAGCACCAGTATAGGACAGGGGGCCTACAATGAGCAGTTCTTC.

This chain joins TRBV29-1 and TRBJ2-3, with TRBD2 as a possible D gene (5 bases). Per germline, CDR1 SQVTM and CDR2 ANQGSEA. There are 18 residues in the CDR3. In DNA, the CDR3 is TGCAGGGATGAGGGTCCATTATACGGAGGTGCTAGCACAGATACGCAGTATTTT. This translates into CRDEGPLYGGASTDTQYF.

V usage is TRBV6-1 and J usage is TRBJ2-1; TRBD1 aligns across 7 bases. The junction had 12 bases not matched to a gene; V was cut back by 5 bases and J by 8 bases. CDR1 is MNHNS, CDR2 SASEGT, per germline. The CDR3 is 15 amino acids. DNA for the CDR3: TGTGCCAGCAGTAGAGGGACAGTCAATGTCCATGAGCAGTTCTTC. This sequence encodes CASSRGTVNVHEQFF.

The chain recombines TRBV4-1 with TRBJ2-7; D is possibly TRBD2 (5 bases). The CDR3 runs 14 residues. CDR1 MGHRA and CDR2 YSYEKL come from the germline V gene. V shed 0 bases and J shed 0 bases, with 6 bases lying between them. The CDR3: CASSQERGSYEQYF. CDR3 DNA sequence: TGCGCCAGCAGCCAAGAACGGGGCTCCTACGAGCAGTACTTC.

This clone was recorded only once. This chain links TRBV19 with TRBJ1-5, with D tentatively TRBD1 (6 bases). The CDR3 length is 17 residues. V was trimmed by 3 bases and J by 0 bases, leaving 15 bases between them. Per germline, CDR1 LNHDA and CDR2 SQIVND (reference sequence). In nucleotides, the CDR3 is TGTGCCAGTAGTATGTCGGGGGGCCCTTATAGCAATCAGCCCCAGCATTTT. This translates into CASSMSGGPYSNQPQHF.

The chain recombines TRBV5-6 with TRBJ2-7; D call uncertain. This CDR3 contains 14 residues. Trimming stripped 4 bases from V and 7 bases from J, with 18 bases between. CDR1 and CDR2 (germline): SGHDT, YYEEEE. The CDR3 nucleotides are TGTGCCAGCAGCCCTAAGACTCCTCGCTGGGAGCAGTACTTC. Translation gives CASSPKTPRWEQYF.

The V gene is TRBV5-1, the J gene TRBJ2-3; maybe TRBD2 (6 bases). V dropped 0 bases and J dropped 5 bases, with 19 bases sitting between them. CDR1 is SGHRS, CDR2 YFSETQ, per germline. This CDR3 is 17 amino acids long. CDR3 residues: CASSLVGSRTVIDTQYF. The DNA for the CDR3 is TGCGCCAGCAGCTTGGTCGGGAGCAGGACGGTCATAGATACGCAGTATTTT.

CDR3 sequence: CAWTNSRTGAHSNQPQHF. DNA of the CDR3: TGTGCCTGGACCAACTCCCGGACAGGGGCCCATAGCAATCAGCCCCAGCATTTT. V is TRBV30 and J is TRBJ1-5; 9 positions match TRBD1. V lost 4 bases and J lost 0; bases outside the gene matches: 13. CDR1 and CDR2 from the germline V gene are GTSNPN and SVGIG (reference sequence). The CDR3 has 18 residues.

The chain recombines TRBV6-4 with TRBJ2-7; 8 bases line up with TRBD2. CDR1 is MRHNA and CDR2 is SNTAGT in the germline V gene. The CDR3 length is 15 residues. The junction had 6 bases not matched to a gene; V was cut back by 3 bases and J by 2 bases. The CDR3 reads CASSEKLADTYEQYF. The CDR3, as DNA: TGTGCCAGCAGTGAAAAACTAGCGGATACCTACGAGCAGTACTTC.

The chain is built from TRBV6-6 and TRBJ1-2; D may be TRBD1 (5 bases). V gave up 0 bases and J gave up 3 bases, with 14 bases separating them. The CDR3 loop spans 16 amino acids. CDR1 is MNHNY, CDR2 SVGAGI, per germline (reference sequence). The CDR3 sequence is CASSYSGESADYGYTF. The CDR3 nucleotides are TGTGCCAGCAGTTACTCGGGGGAGTCAGCGGACTATGGCTACACCTTC.

This rearrangement joins TRBV5-6 to TRBJ2-6, with unresolved D. The V end was cut by 0 bases, the J end by 13 bases, with 8 bases between. The germline gives CDR1 SGHDT, CDR2 YYEEEE. The CDR3 is made up of 12 amino acids. The CDR3 sequence is CASSLGLSVLTF. CDR3 nucleotides: TGTGCCAGCAGCTTGGGCCTTTCAGTCCTGACTTTC.

The genes are TRBV13 and TRBJ2-7; TRBD2 matches at 10 bases. The CDR3 consists of 16 residues. J lost 4 bases, V lost 0 bases, and 6 bases had no gene match. Germline lookup yields CDR1 PRHDT and CDR2 FYEKMQ (reference sequence). CDR3 nucleotides: TGTGCCAGCAGCTTAGGGGGTAGCGGGAGGAGGTACGAGCAGTACTTC. It translates to CASSLGGSGRRYEQYF.

This chain uses TRBV5-4 with TRBJ1-1; TRBD1 is a possible D gene (6 bases). Germline CDR1 SGHNT, CDR2 YYREEE (reference sequence). Trimming cost V 6 bases and J 1 base, with 7 bases left between them. The CDR3 covers 12 residues. The CDR3 DNA is TGTGCCAGCAACAGGGAGAACACTGAAGCTTTCTTT. Protein sequence: CASNRENTEAFF.

This chain connects TRBV7-2 to TRBJ1-5, with D perhaps TRBD1 (6 bases). The CDR3 spans 15 residues. The V end lost 5 bases, the J end lost 4 bases, and 15 bases lay between the germline ends. Germline-derived CDR1 and CDR2 are SGHTA and FQGNSA. CDR3 sequence: CASSKTRGPNQPQHF. The DNA for the CDR3 is TGTGCCAGCAGCAAAACCAGGGGACCAAATCAGCCCCAGCATTTT. Complete variable domain (other parts from reference TRBV7-2 and TRBJ1-5): GAGVSQSPSNKVTEKGKDVELRCDPISGHTALYWYRQSLGQGLEFLIYFQGNSAPDKSGLPSDRFSAERTGGSVSTLTIQRTQQEDSAVYLCASSKTRGPNQPQHFGDGTRLSIL.